This TCR beta chain was obtained from a study of blood T cell repertoires in COVID-19. Whole-study context: The analysed material was cDNA or gDNA that came from T cells, B-cell-depleted T cells, or PBMCs.

The cohort comprised adults aged 18 to 89 years residing in some 24 US areas. In assigning cohorts, the study relied on participant-reported clinical history. As handled by the study authors: Reference gene primers were amplified, and this amplification served to estimate nucleated cell counts. Produced via immunoSEQ multiplex PCR; TCRdb's table is partial and in-frame only. Clone size and the V and J calls come from that table; the DNA yielded D and trimming. The sample has 200,000 to 300,000 clones, approximately 83% seen once. This CDR3 is built from 17 residues. After removal of 5 bases from V and 3 bases from J, the junction contained 11 bases not matched to a gene. The germline V gene has CDR1 SGHVS and CDR2 FNYEAQ.

The receptor comes from a woman between 35 and 50 years old with acute COVID-19. The chain employs TRBV7-6 and TRBJ2-4; 9 bases fit TRBD2. The sample taken for sequencing was PBMCs or T cells enriched from blood (not recorded which). This chain's CDR3 is CASSASIAGDVKNIQYF. CDR3 in DNA: TGTGCCAGCAGCGCAAGCATAGCGGGAGACGTCAAAAACATTCAGTACTTC.